These 20 T cell receptor beta chains share one sample of origin, sequenced in a study of blood T cell repertoires in COVID-19. Generated by immunoSEQ multiplex PCR, the TCRdb table keeps only in-frame clones and is missing some. This table has 110,000 or so clones, around 90% appearing once. The sample taken for sequencing was peripheral blood. Receptors originate from a human donor in a cohort sampled during active COVID-19.

The genes are TRBV7-6 and TRBJ2-1; the match to TRBD2 covers 8 bases. V shed 8 bases, J shed 5 bases, and the junction held 8 bases outside the gene matches. This CDR3 contains 14 residues. The germline V gene encodes CDR1 SGHVS and CDR2 FNYEAQ. CDR3 coding DNA: TGTGCCAGCCACCGGGGGGGCCCAGACAATGAGCAGTTCTTC. Amino acid sequence: CASHRGGPDNEQFF.

The chain's CDR3 is CATSVNSRTDTQYF. The CDR3 DNA sequence: TGTGCCACCAGTGTCAACTCGAGGACAGATACGCAGTATTTT. The V gene is TRBV24-1, the J gene TRBJ2-3; D is unclear. The CDR3 length is 14 residues. V was trimmed by 5 bases and J by 3 bases, leaving 11 bases between them. Germline CDR1 KGHDR, CDR2 SFDVKD.

The rearrangement links TRBV9 to TRBJ1-1; 7 bases agree with TRBD1. V was pared by 0 bases and J by 1 base, with 3 bases of the junction left unmatched. CDR3 length equals 15 residues. The germline V gene encodes CDR1 SGDLS and CDR2 YYNGEE. The CDR3 sequence: CASSVGRQGNTEAFF. For the CDR3, the DNA is TGTGCCAGCAGCGTAGGCAGACAGGGGAACACTGAAGCTTTCTTT.

This chain links TRBV7-9 with TRBJ1-2; 9 positions match TRBD1. CDR3 length equals 15 residues. Germline trimming cut 5 bases from V and 2 bases from J; bases unmatched to any gene: 6. The germline CDR1 and CDR2 sequences are SEHNR and FQNEAQ (reference sequence). The CDR3: CASSPGDRDNYGYTF. In nucleotides, the CDR3 is TGTGCCAGCAGCCCGGGGGACAGGGACAACTATGGCTACACCTTC.

Only a few counts were recorded for this clone. The CDR3: CASSPTVAGAQETQYF. As DNA, the CDR3 is TGTGCCAGCTCACCTACCGTAGCGGGAGCCCAAGAGACCCAGTACTTC. This chain connects TRBV18 to TRBJ2-5; 9 bases map to TRBD2. Trimming cost V 3 bases and J 1 base; bases outside gene matches: 6. The length of the CDR3 is 16 residues. Looked up from germline, CDR1 is KGHSH and CDR2 is LQKENI.

CDR3 nucleotides: TGTGCCAGCAGCTTAGGAGCGGGGGCTGGCACAGATACGCAGTATTTT. Protein product: CASSLGAGAGTDTQYF. This chain joins TRBV13 and TRBJ2-3; 8 positions agree with TRBD2. This CDR3 region has 16 residues. J was trimmed by 1 base and V by 0 bases; bases with no gene match: 3. The V gene's germline CDR1 is PRHDT and CDR2 FYEKMQ (reference sequence).

The genes are TRBV29-1 and TRBJ2-2; D gene unclear. This CDR3 spans 14 amino acids. Germline V gene data show CDR1 as SQVTM and CDR2 as ANQGSEA. Trimming removed 4 bases from V and 3 bases from J, with 12 bases in between. The chain's CDR3 is CSVGPRLDTGELFF. The CDR3 bases are TGCAGCGTTGGTCCCAGATTGGACACCGGGGAGCTGTTTTTT.

The rearrangement links TRBV5-1 to TRBJ1-2, with TRBD1 identical over 7 bases. Germline trimming cut 4 bases from V and 7 bases from J; bases unmatched to any gene: 1. The CDR3 covers 11 residues. Germline CDR1 reads SGHRS; CDR2 reads YFSETQ. As DNA, the CDR3 is TGCGCCAGCAGCGACAGGGCTGGCTACACCTTC. Protein product: CASSDRAGYTF.

With regard to this clone: Given a much more abundant clone one base away, this may be a read error. The chain couples TRBV27 to TRBJ1-1, with D uncertain. Germline CDR1 and CDR2: MNHEY and SMNVEV (reference sequence). The CDR3 is made up of 14 amino acids. The CDR3 region is CAGSLAGGTTEAFF. The CDR3 DNA is TGTGCCGGCAGTTTAGCGGGCGGAACCACCGAAGCTTTCTTT.

The count of this clone is one. The gene calls are TRBV3-1 (or the pseudogene TRBV3-2) and TRBJ2-7, with 7 bases fitting TRBD2. The CDR3 sequence is 16 residues long. V shed 1 base and J 1 base; nucleotides not matched to a gene: 7. The V gene's germline CDR1 is LGHDT and CDR2 YNNKEL (reference sequence). The DNA of the CDR3 is TGTGCCAGCAGCCAAGCCCGGGGGGTTACGTCCTACGAGCAGTACTTC. This codes for CASSQARGVTSYEQYF.

The V and J genes are TRBV3-1 (or the pseudogene TRBV3-2) and TRBJ2-7; D is ambiguous. Germline V CDR1 and CDR2: LGHDT, YNNKEL (reference sequence). The CDR3 is 11 amino acids. Trimming left V 1 base short and J 6 bases short, with 4 bases between. The DNA of the CDR3 is TGTGCCAGCAGCCAAGGAGTCGAGCAGTACTTC. Its translation is CASSQGVEQYF.

DNA for the CDR3: TGCGCCAGCAGGGGGACAAGAACACTGAAAACGGAAGCTTTCTTT. Translation: CASRGTRTLKTEAFF. The rearrangement joins TRBV10-2 to TRBJ1-1, with D possibly TRBD1 on 6 matching bases. The CDR3 loop spans 15 amino acids. Germline V gene lookup returns CDR1 WSHSY and CDR2 SAAADI. V gave up 6 bases and J gave up 8 bases, with 22 bases separating them.

This chain uses TRBV12-3 or TRBV12-4 with TRBJ1-2; D not resolved. This CDR3 comprises 13 residues. Between the trimmed V and J ends, which lost 1 base and 4 bases, there was a span of 7 bases. CDR3 sequence reads: CASSLGAVYGYTF. CDR3 in DNA: TGTGCCAGCAGTTTAGGGGCAGTCTATGGCTACACCTTC.

The CDR3 nucleotides are TGTGCCAGCAGTTTTTTCTCCAGGGGCACCGGGGAGCTGTTTTTT. Amino acid sequence: CASSFFSRGTGELFF. The chain couples TRBV27 to TRBJ2-2; D possibly corresponds to TRBD1 (6 bases). The CDR3 contains 15 residues. Germline CDR1 is MNHEY and CDR2 is SMNVEV (reference sequence). V was trimmed by 3 bases and J by 4 bases, leaving 12 bases between them.

The chain links TRBV3-1 (or the pseudogene TRBV3-2) to TRBJ2-7, with no clear D. V shed 1 base and J shed 6 bases, with 7 bases lying between them. The CDR3 length is 12 residues. Germline V CDR1 and CDR2: LGHDT, YNNKEL (reference sequence). CDR3 sequence (DNA): TGTGCCAGCAGCCAAGTACAATTCGAGCAGTACTTC. Translation gives CASSQVQFEQYF.

The genes are TRBV2 and TRBJ1-1, with 10 nucleotides matching TRBD1. V gave up 4 bases and J gave up 3 bases; unmatched junction bases: 5. CDR1 is SNHLY, CDR2 FYNNEI, per germline. This CDR3 contains 15 residues. Here the CDR3 DNA reads TGTGCCAGCAGTGGACAGGGGGCGCATGACACTGAAGCTTTCTTT. This encodes CASSGQGAHDTEAFF.

V and J are TRBV4-1 and TRBJ2-7; D possibly corresponds to TRBD2 (7 bases). Per germline, CDR1 MGHRA and CDR2 YSYEKL. V lost 0 bases and J lost 2, with 14 bases in between. This CDR3 has 16 residues. CDR3 DNA: TGCGCCAGCAGCCAAGATTCGGGGGGCGCTCCCTACGAGCAGTACTTC. Residues: CASSQDSGGAPYEQYF.

This clone was counted between two and nine times. The chain links TRBV10-3 to TRBJ1-2; TRBD1 aligns across 7 bases. Germline trimming cut 6 bases from V and 1 base from J; bases unmatched to any gene: 5. Germline CDR1 and CDR2: ENHRY and SYGVKD. CDR3 length equals 14 residues. The CDR3 DNA sequence: TGTGCCATCAGGGGGACAGCTTATAACTATGGCTACACCTTC. Translation gives CAIRGTAYNYGYTF.

The chain links TRBV9 to TRBJ1-6; 9 nucleotides agree with TRBD1. The junction had 10 bases not matched to a gene; V was cut back by 10 bases and J by 2 bases. The CDR3 consists of 16 residues. Looked up from germline, CDR1 is SGDLS and CDR2 is YYNGEE. The CDR3, as DNA: TGTGCCGGGCGGGCACAGGGGGCACCCTATAATTCACCCCTCCACTTT. It translates to CAGRAQGAPYNSPLHF.

A note on this clone: This specimen includes other DNA sequences encoding the same CDR3. The chain is built from TRBV12-3 or TRBV12-4 and TRBJ1-5; no reliable D call. This CDR3 has 12 residues. The ends were cut back, 4 bases at V and 5 bases at J, with 6 bases in the middle. DNA for the CDR3: TGTGCCAGCAGTTCCAGTTATCAGCCCCAGCATTTT. This gives the protein CASSSSYQPQHF.